This T cell receptor (beta chain) emerged from a study of blood T cell repertoires in COVID-19. The overall study: From the United States, Italy and Spain came samples of acute and convalescent COVID-19.

Original handling: Reference gene primer amplification gave estimated nucleated cell counts. Sequencing was performed with immunoSEQ multiplex PCR; in TCRdb, only in-frame clones are kept and a portion is missing. V, J and clone size are taken as reported in that table, and D and trimming were inferred from the DNA itself. The sample yields about 410,000 clones, roughly 90% seen once. Material for sequencing was peripheral blood. The clonotype comes from a woman aged 25 to 39 with active or convalescent COVID-19.

CDR3 sequence reads: CASSPSGTSLVETQYF. In nucleotides, the CDR3 is TGTGCCAGCAGTCCTTCCGGGACTAGCTTGGTTGAGACCCAGTACTTC. This rearrangement joins TRBV28 to TRBJ2-5, with 9 bases aligning to TRBD2. With V trimmed by 5 bases and J by 5 bases, 12 bases remained unmatched. The CDR3 is 16 amino acids. Germline-derived CDR1 and CDR2 are MDHEN and SYDVKM.